These T cell receptor beta chains were read from a single sample in a study of technical replicates of blood from four donors. Libraries were prepared by immunoSEQ multiplex PCR; TCRdb keeps only in-frame clonotypes and omits some of them. This table holds 80,000 or so clones, 75% to 85% found once. The specimen sequenced was PBMCs. The receptors stem from a human donor in good health. Some clones in this sample may be carry-over from other donors' samples. CDR3s include the opening cysteine and the closing phenylalanine or tryptophan. D genes are given only for firm matches.

d_gene,v_gene,j_gene,CDR3aa
TRBD2,TRBV7-8,TRBJ2-1,CASSPPLREGWNEQFF
TRBD1,TRBV18,TRBJ1-1,CASSPTRDRDAWAFF
NA,TRBV27,TRBJ1-2,CASSPDQGKGGYTF
TRBD2,TRBV6-5,TRBJ2-7,CASSYSLAGGYEQYF
NA,TRBV5-6,TRBJ2-3,CASSLRRPSTDTQYF
TRBD1,TRBV4-2,TRBJ1-5,CASSQAGTGGQPQHF
TRBD2,TRBV18,TRBJ2-1,CASSLLVTSGRYGEQFF
NA,TRBV18,TRBJ2-5,CASSLSQGGETQYF
TRBD2,TRBV7-3,TRBJ2-7,CASSLGLAGVSEQYF
TRBD1,TRBV5-5,TRBJ2-7,CASSGRDRDEQYF
TRBD2,TRBV12-5,TRBJ2-7,CASGLASGIYEQYF
TRBD1,TRBV6-1,TRBJ2-2,CASSRTGVDTGELFF
TRBD2,TRBV18,TRBJ2-1,CASSPIAGGENEQFF
TRBD1,TRBV7-9,TRBJ1-5,CASSETGVNQPQHF
TRBD1,TRBV5-1,TRBJ2-5,CASSPNTGAGTQYF
TRBD1,TRBV6-5,NA,CASSGWDSLSYEQYF
TRBD1,TRBV11-3,TRBJ1-2,CASSPAGGSYGYTF
NA,TRBV4-3,TRBJ2-7,CASSQGPGNEQYF
NA,TRBV6-5,TRBJ1-6,CASIRGDSPLHF
TRBD2,TRBV5-4,TRBJ2-2,CASSLANSGETGELFF
NA,TRBV20-1,TRBJ1-1,CRGAGGPEAFF
TRBD2,TRBV4-1,TRBJ2-7,CASKGTSYEQYF
NA,TRBV6-6,TRBJ2-6,CASSYDSSGANVLTF
NA,TRBV7-9,TRBJ2-7,CASSAFGGAYEQYF
TRBD2,TRBV5-1,TRBJ2-5,CASSREGLETQYF
TRBD1,TRBV7-2,TRBJ1-4,CASSPAGTGAEKLFF
TRBD1,TRBV7-2,TRBJ2-3,CASSPPGQDTDTQYF
TRBD2,TRBV7-6,TRBJ2-1,CASSLSYRAGAYNEQFF
NA,TRBV6-4,TRBJ1-1,CASSDSGGQSEAFF
NA,TRBV25-1,TRBJ1-1,CASTSPSNTEAFF
NA,TRBV2,TRBJ2-2,CASRLAGQSNTGELFF
NA,TRBV21-1,TRBJ2-5,CASSAGGRGETQYF
NA,TRBV11-2,TRBJ2-3,CASSPGGFGTDTQYF
TRBD1,TRBV4-3,TRBJ2-7,CASSQGDRGSYEQYF
NA,TRBV9,TRBJ1-2,CASSVAGQRSYTF
NA,TRBV2,TRBJ2-5,CASSESDGTGLQETQYF
NA,TRBV15,TRBJ1-2,CATSSGWAGYTF
TRBD2,TRBV25-1,TRBJ2-5,CASSRSGGASETQYF
NA,TRBV5-1,TRBJ1-5,CASSEVAGGTQPQHF
NA,TRBV7-9,TRBJ1-2,CASSFENYGYTF
TRBD1,TRBV5-6,TRBJ1-2,CASSPEMGQPYGYTF
TRBD1,TRBV7-8,TRBJ1-2,CASSSGQGANYGYTF
NA,TRBV7-3,TRBJ2-4,CASSPQGGAPSKNIQYF
NA,TRBV18,TRBJ2-5,CASRHETGETQYF
TRBD2,TRBV2,TRBJ2-2,CASSSGRSGELFF
NA,TRBV6-6,TRBJ2-7,CASSYSTVSYEQYF
TRBD1,TRBV5-5,TRBJ2-7,CASSTGQGKQYEQYF
TRBD1,TRBV2,TRBJ1-1,CAGRDSLNTEAFF
TRBD1,TRBV6-5,TRBJ1-2,CASSYSGQSYGYTF
NA,TRBV25-1,TRBJ2-4,CASSESAGNIQYF
NA,TRBV7-9,TRBJ1-1,CASSLGSSLMNTEAFF
NA,TRBV5-1,TRBJ1-3,CASSLGDISGNTIYF
TRBD1,TRBV29-1,TRBJ2-7,CSVMDRVRVEQYF
TRBD2,TRBV7-2,TRBJ2-1,CASSFSGGGYNEQFF
NA,TRBV5-4,TRBJ1-3,CASSQQGSGNTIYF